The rows below give T cell receptor beta chains drawn from one sample of a study of blood T cells in healthy people across ages. TCRdb processed the 5' RACE reads anew with MiXCR; each CDR3 protein has one entry. The data hold roughly 1,800,000 distinct CDR3 sequences, with around half observed a single time. Sequenced material: blood. These TCRs come from a woman in her forties in good health. Both conserved end residues are part of each CDR3. A D gene is named only where the DNA matches it firmly. Expanded clones are given a class, and other clones once, few, many or no size at all.

d_gene	abundance	v_gene	j_gene	CDR3nt	CDR3aa
TRBD1	-	TRBV2	TRBJ2-3	TGTGCCAGCAGCCCCGGGACAGGGGCCCGCTCAATGGGAGATACGCAGTATTTT	CASSPGTGARSMGDTQYF
-	-	TRBV2	TRBJ2-7	TGTGCCAGCAGGAGCCTGACAGATCACGAGCAGTACTTC	CASRSLTDHEQYF
TRBD2	-	TRBV20-1	TRBJ2-7	TGCAGTGCCCAAGGGAGGGTCTACGAGCAGTACTTC	CSAQGRVYEQYF
-	-	TRBV6-2/TRBV6-3	TRBJ2-3	TGTGCCAGCAGATCCCTAGCCACAGATACGCAGTATTTT	CASRSLATDTQYF
TRBD1	-	TRBV2	TRBJ1-6	TGTGCCACCGAGACAGGGGAAGCACCTAATTCACCCCTCCACTTT	CATETGEAPNSPLHF
TRBD2	few	TRBV4-1	TRBJ2-5	TGCGCCAGCAGCCAAGATGGGGCTAGCGGGCAAGAGACCCAGTACTTC	CASSQDGASGQETQYF
-	-	TRBV4-3	TRBJ2-7	TGCGCCAGCCAAGCCCAAGGCAGGTCGACCTACGAGCAGTACTTC	CASQAQGRSTYEQYF
TRBD1	-	TRBV10-3	TRBJ2-1	TGTGCCATCAGTGAGTCCCGGGGAAACAGGGGCAATGAGCAGTTCTTC	CAISESRGNRGNEQFF
-	few	TRBV6-5	TRBJ1-2	TGTGCCAGCAGTCTCACCGACAGAAATGGCTACACCTTC	CASSLTDRNGYTF
-	few	TRBV10-3	TRBJ1-5	TGTGCCATCAGTGAGCGGGCAGGGTTACGCAATCAGCCCCAGCATTTT	CAISERAGLRNQPQHF
TRBD1	-	TRBV10-3	TRBJ1-2	TGTGCCATCAGTGAGCCGGACAGGGTGGACGGCTACACCTTC	CAISEPDRVDGYTF
-	many	TRBV7-2	TRBJ2-3	TGTGCCAGCAGCTTAAGCGCAAGAACAGATACGCAGTATTTT	CASSLSARTDTQYF
-	-	TRBV10-3	TRBJ2-7	TGTGCCATCAGTGACGTGGACGGGGGTCCCTACGAGCAGTACTTC	CAISDVDGGPYEQYF
-	many	TRBV10-3	TRBJ2-3	TGTGCCATCAGTGAGTGGGGAGATACGCAGTATTTT	CAISEWGDTQYF
TRBD1	-	TRBV4-2	TRBJ2-1	TGTGCCAGCAGCCAAGAAGTCGGGACAGATTACAATGAGCAGTTCTTC	CASSQEVGTDYNEQFF
-	-	TRBV4-2	TRBJ2-1	TGTGCCAGCAGCCAAGTTGAGTCAATCTACAATGAGCAGTTCTTC	CASSQVESIYNEQFF
-	-	TRBV2	TRBJ2-5	TGTGCCAGCGGAGCGACGCCGGGGGACCAACTTTACGATGAGCAGTACTTC	CASGATPGDQLYDEQYF
TRBD1	-	TRBV27	TRBJ1-2	TGTGCCAGCACTACGACAGGGCTGGCTGGCTACACCTTC	CASTTTGLAGYTF
-	few	TRBV20-1	TRBJ2-4	TGCAGTGCTAGACCCACGCTAGCCAAAAACATTCAGTACTTC	CSARPTLAKNIQYF
TRBD2	-	TRBV4-2	TRBJ2-5	TGTGCCAGCAGCCAAGAAGCGGGGGGAAAAGAGACCCAGTACTTC	CASSQEAGGKETQYF
-	-	TRBV29-1	TRBJ1-1	TGCAGCGTTGGTGGCTTGTTTGTCGGCGGGAACACTGAAGCTTTCTTT	CSVGGLFVGGNTEAFF
-	-	TRBV6-6	TRBJ2-1	TGTGCCAGCAGGGTTACGGAGACCCAGTTCTTC	CASRVTETQFF
-	-	TRBV9	TRBJ2-1	TGTACCAGCAGCGTAGCGACTGGCAATGAGCAGTTCTTC	CTSSVATGNEQFF
TRBD1	-	TRBV7-9	TRBJ2-1	TGTGCCAGCAGCTTAGGTTCCAGGGGGAATGAGCAGTTCTTC	CASSLGSRGNEQFF
-	once	TRBV20-1	TRBJ2-1	TGCAGTGCTAGGAGGTCATCCTCATACAATGAGCAGTTCTTC	CSARRSSSYNEQFF
TRBD1	-	TRBV5-5	TRBJ2-3	TGTGCCAGCAGCTCGACAGGGTGGGGGGATACGCAGTATTTT	CASSSTGWGDTQYF
-	few	TRBV28	TRBJ2-7	TGTGCCAGCAGCCTCCTAGCAGAAGGATGGGGCTACGAGCAGTACTTC	CASSLLAEGWGYEQYF
TRBD2	few	TRBV9	TRBJ2-7	TGTGCCAGCAGCACCGGGGGAGGGGACCACGAGCAGTACTTC	CASSTGGGDHEQYF
-	few	TRBV6-5	TRBJ2-3	TGTGCCAGCACCACCGGCGGAAGAGATACGCAGTATTTT	CASTTGGRDTQYF